Each of the 15 T cell receptor beta chains below was sequenced from the same sample in a study of blood T cell repertoires in COVID-19. The assay was immunoSEQ multiplex PCR, and TCRdb's table has in-frame clones only and misses some. The table includes about 98,000 clones, 75% to 90% detected once. The sequenced material came from peripheral blood. These receptors were obtained from a human donor in a cohort sampled during active COVID-19.

This chain links TRBV5-4 with TRBJ2-3; 10 nucleotides agree with TRBD2. Germline V CDR1 and CDR2: SGHNT, YYREEE (reference sequence). The CDR3 spans 15 residues. Germline trimming cut 6 bases from V and 8 bases from J; bases unmatched to any gene: 12. The DNA of the CDR3 is TGTGCCAGCAAACTAGCGGGGACTGGGGCCGCTACGCAGTATTTT. It codes for CASKLAGTGAATQYF. The full variable domain, with the rest looked up from reference TRBV5-4 and TRBJ2-3, is ETGVTQSPTHLIKTRGQQVTLRCSSQSGHNTVSWYQQALGQGPQFIFQYYREEENGRGNFPPRFSGLQFPNYSSELNVNALELDDSALYLCASKLAGTGAATQYFGPGTRLTVL.

A few counts support this clone. This chain joins TRBV5-1 and TRBJ1-6; a weak D match, TRBD1 (6 bases). Trimming took off 4 bases at V and 6 bases at J, with 14 bases between the two ends. Germline V gives CDR1 SGHRS, CDR2 YFSETQ. The CDR3 spans 15 residues. The CDR3 DNA reads as TGCGCCAGCAGCCTATCGGGACAAAGTAATTCACCCCTCCACTTT. The encoded protein is CASSLSGQSNSPLHF.

The genes are TRBV25-1 and TRBJ1-2; possible D gene TRBD1, 5 bases. Trimming removed 8 bases at V and 8 bases at J, with 12 bases between. Germline lookup yields CDR1 MGHDK and CDR2 SYGVNS. This CDR3 region has 11 residues. The CDR3 DNA is TGTGCCAGCGGCAGGGAACGGGGCTACACCTTC. Its translation is CASGRERGYTF.

The DNA for the CDR3 is TGTGCCAGCAGCAAAGTAAGGGGCCCGAGGTCTGAAGCTTTCTTT. It codes for CASSKVRGPRSEAFF. This chain connects TRBV21-1 to TRBJ1-1; TRBD1, as called in the table, went unchecked against the DNA. TRBV21-1 is listed as a pseudogene. This CDR3 is 15 amino acids long.

CDR3 sequence: CASSLVPSGAGDTQYF. The CDR3 nucleotides read TGTGCCAGCAGCTTAGTTCCTAGCGGGGCGGGAGATACGCAGTATTTT. The chain has TRBV7-2 and TRBJ2-3; TRBD2 agrees at 9 bases. This CDR3 contains 16 residues. With V trimmed by 1 base and J by 5 bases, 7 bases remained unmatched. From germline, CDR1 is SGHTA and CDR2 FQGNSA.

The rearrangement joins TRBV15 to TRBJ2-1, with 7 bases lining up with TRBD1. CDR3 length: 15 residues. The germline CDR1 and CDR2 sequences are LNHNV and YYDKDF (reference sequence). The trim removed 0 bases at V and 3 bases at J, leaving 2 bases unmatched. This CDR3 reads CATSRDQGVYNEQFF. The CDR3 nucleotides read TGTGCCACCAGCAGAGACCAGGGGGTCTACAATGAGCAGTTCTTC.

This rearrangement joins TRBV4-1 to TRBJ2-5; 10 nucleotides match TRBD1. Trimming cost V 4 bases and J 4 bases; bases outside gene matches: 6. CDR1 MGHRA and CDR2 YSYEKL come from the germline V gene. This CDR3 has 15 residues. For the CDR3, the DNA is TGCGCCAGCAGCCGAGAGACAGGGGGCGGAGAGACCCAGTACTTC. It specifies CASSRETGGGETQYF.

The rearrangement uses TRBV7-6 and TRBJ1-3, with unresolved D. Germline CDR1 reads SGHVS; CDR2 reads FNYEAQ. The CDR3 has 18 residues. V lost 0 bases and J 0 bases, leaving 15 bases between the germline ends. CDR3: CASSLAPSLPYSGNTIYF. The CDR3 nucleotides are TGTGCCAGCAGCTTAGCTCCAAGCTTACCCTACTCTGGAAACACCATATATTTT. Combining the CDR3 with reference TRBV7-6 and TRBJ1-3 gives the whole variable domain GAGVSQSPRYKVTKRGQDVALRCDPISGHVSLYWYRQALGQGPEFLTYFNYEAQQDKSGLPNDRFSAERPEGSISTLTIQRTEQRDSAMYRCASSLAPSLPYSGNTIYFGEGSWLTVV.

The chain links TRBV6-5 to TRBJ2-1, with TRBD1 matching 9 bases. This CDR3 spans 14 amino acids. The V and J ends lost 6 bases and 2 bases, in that order; junction bases with no gene match: 2. CDR1 is MNHEY, CDR2 SVGAGI, per germline. CDR3 sequence: CASSRTGAYNEQFF. Written as DNA, the CDR3 is TGTGCCAGCAGCAGGACAGGGGCCTACAATGAGCAGTTCTTC.

The V gene is TRBV7-8, the J gene TRBJ1-6; 10 bases fit TRBD1. Unmatched junction bases numbered 13, after V lost 2 bases and J lost 0 bases. Germline V CDR1 and CDR2: SGHVS, FQNEAQ. The CDR3 totals 21 residues. CDR3 bases: TGTGCCAGCAGCTTACGGGACAGGGGACGCGTTTCGAGCTCCTATAATTCACCCCTCCACTTT. Translating it yields CASSLRDRGRVSSSYNSPLHF.

The V call is TRBV7-8, the J call TRBJ2-7, with a possible D match to TRBD1 (6 bases). The CDR3 contains 13 residues. Germline V gives CDR1 SGHVS, CDR2 FQNEAQ. Trimming took off 1 base at V and 4 bases at J, with 8 bases between the two ends. Written as DNA, the CDR3 is TGTGCCAGCAGCTTAGTAGGGGGTTACGAGCAGTACTTC. It translates to CASSLVGGYEQYF.

The chain couples TRBV12-3 or TRBV12-4 to TRBJ2-7; D is unresolved. Trimming stripped 2 bases from V and 6 bases from J, with 11 bases between. The CDR3 loop spans 13 amino acids. Here the CDR3 DNA reads TGTGCCAGCAGTTTAATCATCGGGTCCGAGCAGTACTTC. Amino acid sequence: CASSLIIGSEQYF.

The chain uses TRBV5-1 and TRBJ2-5, with D possibly TRBD1 on 5 matching bases. CDR1 is SGHRS, CDR2 YFSETQ, per germline. Trimming took off 3 bases at V and 1 base at J, with 10 bases between the two ends. There are 14 residues in the CDR3. CDR3 bases: TGCGCCAGCAGCTCTCTCGACAGCCAAGAGACCCAGTACTTC. This encodes CASSSLDSQETQYF.

The chain is built from TRBV7-2 and TRBJ2-3; the match to TRBD2 covers 9 bases. V shed 5 bases and J 2 bases; nucleotides not matched to a gene: 11. From germline, CDR1 is SGHTA and CDR2 FQGNSA. The CDR3 length is 17 residues. The CDR3 protein is CASSPQKRGAHTDTQYF. The CDR3 region has the DNA TGTGCCAGCAGCCCCCAGAAGCGGGGGGCCCACACAGATACGCAGTATTTT.

This clone was found a few times. The gene calls are TRBV11-3 and TRBJ1-4, with D possibly being TRBD1 (6 bases). The CDR3 is 15 amino acids. Germline V lookup: CDR1 SGHNT, CDR2 YENEEA. V lost 2 bases and J lost 7, with 14 bases in between. For the CDR3, the DNA is TGTGCCAGCAGCTTACGGGGGGCGGCCGGTGAAAAACTGTTTTTT. Residues: CASSLRGAAGEKLFF. Filled out from reference TRBV11-3 and TRBJ1-4, the complete variable domain reads EAGVVQSPRYKIIEKKQPVAFWCNPISGHNTLYWYLQNLGQGPELLIRYENEEAVDDSQLPKDRFSAERLKGVDSTLKIQPAELGDSAVYLCASSLRGAAGEKLFFGSGTQLSVL.